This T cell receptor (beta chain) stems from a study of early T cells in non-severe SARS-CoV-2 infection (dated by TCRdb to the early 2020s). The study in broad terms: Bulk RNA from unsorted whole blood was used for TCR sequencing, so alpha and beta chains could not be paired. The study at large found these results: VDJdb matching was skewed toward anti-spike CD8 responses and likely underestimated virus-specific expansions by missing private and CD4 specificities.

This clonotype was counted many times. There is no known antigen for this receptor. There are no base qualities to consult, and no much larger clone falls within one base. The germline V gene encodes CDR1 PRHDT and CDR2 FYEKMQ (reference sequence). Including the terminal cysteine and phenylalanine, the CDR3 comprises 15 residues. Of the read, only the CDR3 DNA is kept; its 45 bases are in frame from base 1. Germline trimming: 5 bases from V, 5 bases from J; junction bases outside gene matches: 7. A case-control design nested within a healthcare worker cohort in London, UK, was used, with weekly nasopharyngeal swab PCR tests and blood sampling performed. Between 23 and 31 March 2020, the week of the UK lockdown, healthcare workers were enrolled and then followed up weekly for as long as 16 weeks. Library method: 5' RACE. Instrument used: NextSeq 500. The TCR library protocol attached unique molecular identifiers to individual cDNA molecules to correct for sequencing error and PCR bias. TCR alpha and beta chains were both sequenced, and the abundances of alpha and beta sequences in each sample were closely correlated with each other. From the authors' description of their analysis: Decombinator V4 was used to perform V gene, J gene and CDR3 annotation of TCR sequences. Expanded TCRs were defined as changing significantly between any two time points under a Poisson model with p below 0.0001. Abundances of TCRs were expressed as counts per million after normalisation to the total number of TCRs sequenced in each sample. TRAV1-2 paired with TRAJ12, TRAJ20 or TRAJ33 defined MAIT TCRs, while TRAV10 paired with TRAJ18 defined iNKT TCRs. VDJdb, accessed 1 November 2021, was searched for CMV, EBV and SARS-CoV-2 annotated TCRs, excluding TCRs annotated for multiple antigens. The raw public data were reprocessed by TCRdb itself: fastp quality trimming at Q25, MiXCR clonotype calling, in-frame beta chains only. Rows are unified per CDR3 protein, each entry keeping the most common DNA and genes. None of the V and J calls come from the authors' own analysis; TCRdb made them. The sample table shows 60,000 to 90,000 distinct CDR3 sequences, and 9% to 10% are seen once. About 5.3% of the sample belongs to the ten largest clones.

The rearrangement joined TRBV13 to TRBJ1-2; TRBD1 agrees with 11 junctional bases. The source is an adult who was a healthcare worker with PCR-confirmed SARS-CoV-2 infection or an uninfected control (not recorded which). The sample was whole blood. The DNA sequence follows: TGTGCCAGCAGCACCTGGACAGGGGGCGGATATGGCTACACCTTC. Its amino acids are CASSTWTGGGYGYTF.